This TCR beta chain was obtained from a study of human thymus T cells (dated by TCRdb to 2020 to 2021). Background on the whole study: TCR alpha and beta repertoires from roughly eight infant thymus samples and a few related peripheral blood samples were characterized in the study. Donor ages ranging from roughly 6 to 250 days were recorded, and 5 to 7 male and a couple of female infants were included in the cohort.

From cysteine to phenylalanine, the CDR3 is 17 amino acids long. Of the read, only the CDR3 DNA is kept; its 51 bases are in frame from base 1. V is trimmed back by 5 bases and J by 0 bases, and the junction contains 6 bases that no gene match accounts for. Sequences LGHNA (CDR1) and YSLEER (CDR2) are obtained from the germline V gene. As for this clone: Its binding antigen is unknown. No qualities accompany the bases; no much larger clone lies one base away.

Using the immunoSEQ multiplex PCR assay, the TCRB and TCRAD loci were amplified from a standardized quantity of quality-controlled genomic DNA. The amplicons spanned the V(D)J region and were long enough to cover the CDR3 and allow V and J genes to be identified. Through the commercial immunoSEQ service, the amplicons were sequenced on an Illumina platform. In the source study's methods: Primer bias and sequencing errors were corrected as previously described, and TCRAD and TCRB definitions were based on the IMGT database. immunoSEQ Analyzer 3.0 and VDJTools were used for repertoire analysis, which covered basic statistics, V/J segment usage, diversity estimates, rarefaction and pairwise overlap. Chao1, ChaoE, Efron-Thisted, Shannon and inverse Simpson indices were used to estimate diversity, which was also estimated on datasets down-sampled to the smallest sample. For repertoire overlap, CDR3 nucleotide sequence, V gene and J gene had to match strictly, and clustering was done by Jaccard-based multidimensional scaling. The clones in this table, taken by TCRdb from immuneACCESS, are in-frame only. Not every clone is retained; where verified, under half of the shortfall comes from an unresolved V gene, and the cause of the rest is unknown. V, J and clone size reflect that table, while D and trimming were determined from the DNA. Across this sample there are roughly 130,000 clones, with over 85% seen only once. The top ten hold 0.02% to 0.03% of the sample.

The investigation overall reported the following: The related research found that thymic TCR repertoires overlapped highly between unrelated individuals. Usage of V and J gene segments appeared to be biased in both the thymic and the peripheral blood repertoires. On average, thymus samples gave roughly 740,000 unique TCRB clonotypes, whereas blood samples gave 80,000 to 85,000.

The thymus tissue came from surgical resects taken out during corrective cardiac surgery. Donors were immunologically healthy infants undergoing open corrective cardiac surgery for congenital heart defects in Finland. Thymocytes were mechanically released from the tissue and were stored as pellets of 10-30 million cells at -70 degrees C. A QIAsymphony instrument was used to extract genomic DNA from the frozen cell pellets. In this chain, TRBV4-3 is recombined with TRBJ2-6; 8 nucleotides in the junction match TRBD1. Sequenced input: thymus tissue. This sequence originates from a boy less than two years old with a congenital heart defect but otherwise immunologically healthy. The DNA sequence reads TGCGCCAGCAGCTGGGACAGGTTAACCTCTGGGGCCAACGTCCTGACTTTC. This encodes CASSWDRLTSGANVLTF.